This paragraph covers one TCR beta chain sequence. The data belong to a study of blood T cell repertoires in COVID-19. On the study more broadly: Samples taken during acute and convalescent COVID-19 were collected in the United States, Italy and Spain. From T cells, B-cell-depleted T cells, or PBMCs came the material, which was cDNA or gDNA.

In the original analysis: Estimated nucleated cell counts came from reference gene primer amplification. Generated by immunoSEQ multiplex PCR, the TCRdb table keeps only in-frame clones and is missing some. The DNA was the basis for D and trimming; V, J and clone size are from that table. The data contain 130,000 or so clones, about 84% of them singletons. V was cut by 3 bases and J by 7 bases, with 6 bases left in between. This CDR3 comprises 11 residues. CDR1 is LGHDT and CDR2 is YNNKEL in the germline V gene (reference sequence). The receptor comes from a woman in her sixties with acute or convalescent COVID-19. The specimen sequenced was peripheral blood. V gene TRBV3-1 (or the pseudogene TRBV3-2) combines with J gene TRBJ1-2; no reliable D call. The CDR3 coding sequence is TGTGCCAGCAGCCAGGAGTTTGGCTACACCTTC. Translated: CASSQEFGYTF.